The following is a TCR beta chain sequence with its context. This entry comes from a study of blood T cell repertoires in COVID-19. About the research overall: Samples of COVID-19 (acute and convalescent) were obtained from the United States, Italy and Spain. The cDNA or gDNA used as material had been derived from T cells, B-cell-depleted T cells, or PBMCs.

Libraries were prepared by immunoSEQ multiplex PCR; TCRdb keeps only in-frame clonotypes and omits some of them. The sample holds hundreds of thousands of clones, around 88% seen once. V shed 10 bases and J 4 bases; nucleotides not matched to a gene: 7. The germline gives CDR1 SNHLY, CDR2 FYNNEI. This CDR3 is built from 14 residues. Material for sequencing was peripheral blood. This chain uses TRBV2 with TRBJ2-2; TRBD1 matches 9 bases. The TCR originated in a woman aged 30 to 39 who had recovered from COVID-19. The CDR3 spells CATRTGASTGELFF. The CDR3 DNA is TGTGCCACTAGGACAGGGGCTTCCACCGGGGAGCTGTTTTTT.